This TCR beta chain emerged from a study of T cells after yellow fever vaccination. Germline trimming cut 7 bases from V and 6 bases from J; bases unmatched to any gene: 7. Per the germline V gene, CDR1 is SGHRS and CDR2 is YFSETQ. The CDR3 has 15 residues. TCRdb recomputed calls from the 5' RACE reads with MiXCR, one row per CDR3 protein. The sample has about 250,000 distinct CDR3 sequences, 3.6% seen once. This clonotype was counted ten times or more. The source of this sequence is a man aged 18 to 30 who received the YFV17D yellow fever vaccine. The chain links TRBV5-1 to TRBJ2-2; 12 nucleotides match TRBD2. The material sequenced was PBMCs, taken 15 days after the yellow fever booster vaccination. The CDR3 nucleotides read TGCGCCAGCGGAGGACTAGCGGGGCCCCCCGGGGAGCTGTTTTTT. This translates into CASGGLAGPPGELFF.